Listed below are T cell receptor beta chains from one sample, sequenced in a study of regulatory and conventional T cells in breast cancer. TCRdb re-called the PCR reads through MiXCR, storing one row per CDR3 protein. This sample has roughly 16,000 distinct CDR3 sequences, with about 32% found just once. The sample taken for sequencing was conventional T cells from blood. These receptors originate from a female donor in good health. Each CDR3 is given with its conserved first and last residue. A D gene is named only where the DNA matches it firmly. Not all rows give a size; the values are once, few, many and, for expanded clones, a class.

CDR3aa: CASDSGLAGVSPYYEQYF; CDR3nt: TGTGCCAGCGACAGCGGACTAGCGGGAGTTTCTCCTTACTACGAGCAGTACTTC; j_gene: TRBJ2-7; abundance: .; d_gene: TRBD2; v_gene: TRBV5-8
CDR3aa: CASSLAGGTDTQYF; CDR3nt: TGCGCCAGCAGTTTAGCGGGAGGAACAGATACGCAGTATTTT; j_gene: TRBJ2-3; abundance: few; d_gene: TRBD2; v_gene: TRBV4-1
CDR3aa: CSAQGPTGTDTQYF; CDR3nt: TGCAGTGCGCAGGGTCCCACTGGCACAGATACGCAGTATTTT; j_gene: TRBJ2-3; abundance: .; d_gene: .; v_gene: TRBV20-1
CDR3aa: CASSPQGASNEKLFF; CDR3nt: TGCGCCAGCAGCCCACAGGGGGCGTCTAATGAAAAACTGTTTTTT; j_gene: TRBJ1-4; abundance: few; d_gene: TRBD1; v_gene: TRBV5-1
CDR3aa: CASSQGLGSNYGYTF; CDR3nt: TGCGCCAGCAGCCAAGGTCTGGGTTCTAACTATGGCTACACCTTC; j_gene: TRBJ1-2; abundance: few; d_gene: .; v_gene: TRBV4-1
CDR3aa: CASSSQGSSNYEQFF; CDR3nt: TGTGCCAGCAGCTCGCAGGGTAGCTCGAATTATGAGCAGTTCTTC; j_gene: TRBJ2-1; abundance: .; d_gene: .; v_gene: TRBV7-2
CDR3aa: CSARSGETQYF; CDR3nt: TGCAGTGCTAGATCAGGAGAGACCCAGTACTTC; j_gene: TRBJ2-5; abundance: few; d_gene: .; v_gene: TRBV20-1
CDR3aa: CASRPTGTSGNTIYF; CDR3nt: TGTGCCAGCAGGCCGACGGGGACCTCTGGAAACACCATATATTTT; j_gene: TRBJ1-3; abundance: medium-sized; d_gene: .; v_gene: TRBV12-3/TRBV12-4
CDR3aa: CSASRGKSTDTQYF; CDR3nt: TGCAGTGCTAGCCGGGGAAAGAGCACAGATACGCAGTATTTT; j_gene: TRBJ2-3; abundance: .; d_gene: .; v_gene: TRBV20-1
CDR3aa: CASSLLGAGEQYF; CDR3nt: TGTGCCAGCAGCTTGTTAGGGGCAGGCGAGCAGTACTTC; j_gene: TRBJ2-7; abundance: few; d_gene: .; v_gene: TRBV7-2
CDR3aa: CASSEWGTGARSDTQYF; CDR3nt: TGTGCCAGCAGTGAATGGGGGACTGGCGCGAGGTCAGATACGCAGTATTTT; j_gene: TRBJ2-3; abundance: few; d_gene: .; v_gene: TRBV2
CDR3aa: CASSSGWTTSGTRDDEQFF; CDR3nt: TGTGCCAGCAGTTCCGGGTGGACCACTAGCGGGACACGTGACGATGAGCAGTTCTTC; j_gene: TRBJ2-1; abundance: many; d_gene: TRBD2; v_gene: TRBV12-3/TRBV12-4
CDR3aa: CASSHSGQGSQPQHF; CDR3nt: TGCGCCAGCAGCCACTCCGGACAGGGGAGTCAGCCCCAGCATTTT; j_gene: TRBJ1-5; abundance: .; d_gene: TRBD1; v_gene: TRBV4-1
CDR3aa: CASSSARASGNTIYF; CDR3nt: TGTGCCAGCAGCTCCGCCAGGGCCTCTGGAAACACCATATATTTT; j_gene: TRBJ1-3; abundance: medium-sized; d_gene: .; v_gene: TRBV9
CDR3aa: CASSEAPGGNQPQHF; CDR3nt: TGTGCCAGCAGTGAAGCCCCCGGGGGAAATCAGCCCCAGCATTTT; j_gene: TRBJ1-5; abundance: .; d_gene: .; v_gene: TRBV2
CDR3aa: CASSQLPGLARSYEQYF; CDR3nt: TGCGCCAGCAGCCAGCTACCGGGACTAGCGAGATCCTACGAGCAGTACTTC; j_gene: TRBJ2-7; abundance: .; d_gene: TRBD2; v_gene: TRBV4-1
CDR3aa: CASSLGDREVNEQFF; CDR3nt: TGCGCCAGCAGCTTAGGGGACAGGGAAGTCAATGAGCAGTTCTTC; j_gene: TRBJ2-1; abundance: .; d_gene: TRBD1; v_gene: TRBV5-1
CDR3aa: CASSPGTAAYNEQFF; CDR3nt: TGTGCCAGCAGCCCCGGGACAGCTGCTTACAATGAGCAGTTCTTC; j_gene: TRBJ2-1; abundance: .; d_gene: TRBD1; v_gene: TRBV11-2
CDR3aa: CASSLVRGDRGGTQYF; CDR3nt: TGTGCCAGCAGTTTAGTCCGCGGGGATCGAGGGGGGACCCAGTACTTC; j_gene: TRBJ2-5; abundance: .; d_gene: .; v_gene: TRBV6-5
CDR3aa: CASSLAGALLPYEQYF; CDR3nt: TGTGCCAGCAGCTTAGCAGGGGCACTCCTCCCCTACGAGCAGTACTTC; j_gene: TRBJ2-7; abundance: few; d_gene: .; v_gene: TRBV7-2
CDR3aa: CSARTRQGADEQYF; CDR3nt: TGCAGTGCTAGGACCCGACAGGGGGCGGATGAGCAGTACTTC; j_gene: TRBJ2-7; abundance: .; d_gene: TRBD1; v_gene: TRBV20-1
CDR3aa: CSVASASFNTEAFF; CDR3nt: TGCAGCGTTGCCTCCGCCAGCTTCAACACTGAAGCTTTCTTT; j_gene: TRBJ1-1; abundance: .; d_gene: .; v_gene: TRBV29-1
CDR3aa: CASSPTGSISYEQYF; CDR3nt: TGTGCCAGCAGCCCTACAGGGTCGATATCCTACGAGCAGTACTTC; j_gene: TRBJ2-7; abundance: .; d_gene: .; v_gene: TRBV7-9
CDR3aa: CASSPTGMVYGYTF; CDR3nt: TGTGCCAGCAGCCCGACAGGGATGGTCTATGGCTACACCTTC; j_gene: TRBJ1-2; abundance: few; d_gene: TRBD1; v_gene: TRBV14
CDR3aa: CASSLDHWEGQYF; CDR3nt: TGTGCCAGCAGCTTGGATCACTGGGAAGGGCAGTACTTC; j_gene: TRBJ2-7; abundance: .; d_gene: .; v_gene: TRBV5-5
CDR3aa: CASSLDSATDTQYF; CDR3nt: TGTGCCAGCAGCTTAGACTCGGCAACAGATACGCAGTATTTT; j_gene: TRBJ2-3; abundance: .; d_gene: .; v_gene: TRBV7-2
CDR3aa: CASSLVDSNQPQHF; CDR3nt: TGTGCCAGCAGCTTAGTAGACAGTAATCAGCCCCAGCATTTT; j_gene: TRBJ1-5; abundance: .; d_gene: .; v_gene: TRBV7-2
CDR3aa: CASSPGRTGDTQYF; CDR3nt: TGCGCCAGCAGCCCGGGGAGGACAGGAGATACGCAGTATTTT; j_gene: TRBJ2-3; abundance: .; d_gene: .; v_gene: TRBV5-1
CDR3aa: CASSLQGARVTGELFF; CDR3nt: TGTGCCAGCAGCTTACAGGGGGCGAGGGTGACCGGGGAGCTGTTTTTT; j_gene: TRBJ2-2; abundance: medium-sized; d_gene: TRBD1; v_gene: TRBV5-6
CDR3aa: CASSGRDTSTDTQYF; CDR3nt: TGTGCCAGTAGTGGCCGAGATACTAGCACAGATACGCAGTATTTT; j_gene: TRBJ2-3; abundance: few; d_gene: .; v_gene: TRBV19
CDR3aa: CSARGTGTSEQYF; CDR3nt: TGCAGTGCTAGGGGGACAGGGACTAGCGAGCAGTACTTC; j_gene: TRBJ2-7; abundance: many; d_gene: .; v_gene: TRBV20-1
CDR3aa: CASSPGQGDQPQHF; CDR3nt: TGTGCCAGCTCACCGGGACAGGGAGATCAGCCCCAGCATTTT; j_gene: TRBJ1-5; abundance: many; d_gene: TRBD1; v_gene: TRBV18
CDR3aa: CASSHGHEGPREQFF; CDR3nt: TGTGCCAGCAGCCACGGGCATGAGGGACCGCGGGAGCAGTTCTTC; j_gene: TRBJ2-1; abundance: medium-sized; d_gene: .; v_gene: TRBV4-2
CDR3aa: CASSSSGGAFHEQYF; CDR3nt: TGTGCCAGCAGCTCTAGCGGGGGGGCTTTCCACGAGCAGTACTTC; j_gene: TRBJ2-7; abundance: .; d_gene: TRBD2; v_gene: TRBV9
CDR3aa: CASSLVSWEDTQYF; CDR3nt: TGCGCCAGCAGCTTGGTCTCTTGGGAGGATACGCAGTATTTT; j_gene: TRBJ2-3; abundance: medium-sized; d_gene: .; v_gene: TRBV5-1
CDR3aa: CASSFTGDGEKLFF; CDR3nt: TGCGCCAGCAGCTTCACAGGGGACGGTGAAAAACTGTTTTTT; j_gene: TRBJ1-4; abundance: .; d_gene: TRBD1; v_gene: TRBV5-1
CDR3aa: CAITGLSSSQPQHF; CDR3nt: TGTGCCATCACAGGGCTTTCCAGCAGTCAGCCCCAGCATTTT; j_gene: TRBJ1-5; abundance: many; d_gene: .; v_gene: TRBV28
CDR3aa: CASKSGIYNEQFF; CDR3nt: TGCGCCAGCAAAAGCGGGATTTACAATGAGCAGTTCTTC; j_gene: TRBJ2-1; abundance: medium-sized; d_gene: TRBD2; v_gene: TRBV4-1
CDR3aa: CASSRTSRETDTQYF; CDR3nt: TGTGCCAGCAGCCGGACTAGTCGAGAAACAGATACGCAGTATTTT; j_gene: TRBJ2-3; abundance: .; d_gene: TRBD2; v_gene: TRBV7-3
CDR3aa: CASSLGGGQGSSPLHF; CDR3nt: TGTGCCAGCAGCTTAGGGGGCGGGCAGGGGAGTTCACCCCTCCACTTT; j_gene: TRBJ1-6; abundance: many; d_gene: .; v_gene: TRBV7-6
CDR3aa: CASSFGGTTLGNTEAFF; CDR3nt: TGTGCCAGCAGTTTTGGTGGGACAACCCTGGGGAACACTGAAGCTTTCTTT; j_gene: TRBJ1-1; abundance: .; d_gene: .; v_gene: TRBV12-3/TRBV12-4
CDR3aa: CASSDLEGGNQPQHF; CDR3nt: TGTGCCAGCAGTGACCTGGAAGGGGGCAATCAGCCCCAGCATTTT; j_gene: TRBJ1-5; abundance: .; d_gene: .; v_gene: TRBV2
CDR3aa: CASSPGPLDTQYF; CDR3nt: TGTGCCAGCAGCCCAGGCCCGCTGGATACGCAGTATTTT; j_gene: TRBJ2-3; abundance: .; d_gene: .; v_gene: TRBV7-3
CDR3aa: CASSHRGIDTQYF; CDR3nt: TGCGCCAGCAGTCACCGAGGGATAGATACGCAGTATTTT; j_gene: TRBJ2-3; abundance: .; d_gene: .; v_gene: TRBV23-1
CDR3aa: CASSRGLAGETGELFF; CDR3nt: TGTGCCAGCTCTCGTGGACTAGCGGGAGAAACCGGGGAGCTGTTTTTT; j_gene: TRBJ2-2; abundance: few; d_gene: TRBD2; v_gene: TRBV18
CDR3aa: CSVARTGGNEQFF; CDR3nt: TGCAGCGTCGCCCGGACCGGGGGGAATGAGCAGTTCTTC; j_gene: TRBJ2-1; abundance: medium-sized; d_gene: TRBD2; v_gene: TRBV29-1
CDR3aa: CSAGQGGSGNTIYF; CDR3nt: TGCAGTGCTGGTCAGGGAGGCTCTGGAAACACCATATATTTT; j_gene: TRBJ1-3; abundance: few; d_gene: .; v_gene: TRBV20-1
CDR3aa: CASSGNTGQGIDGNTIYF; CDR3nt: TGTGCCAGTAGCGGGAATACGGGACAGGGCATCGATGGAAACACCATATATTTT; j_gene: TRBJ1-3; abundance: .; d_gene: TRBD1; v_gene: TRBV19
CDR3aa: CASSLVFPGGAYEQYF; CDR3nt: TGTGCCAGCAGCTTAGTTTTTCCTGGAGGAGCCTACGAGCAGTACTTC; j_gene: TRBJ2-7; abundance: few; d_gene: .; v_gene: TRBV7-2
CDR3aa: CASGLPIDTEAFF; CDR3nt: TGTGCCAGCGGCCTCCCGATCGACACTGAAGCTTTCTTT; j_gene: TRBJ1-1; abundance: once; d_gene: .; v_gene: TRBV7-9
CDR3aa: CASSPDRAANEKLFF; CDR3nt: TGTGCCAGCAGCCCCGACAGGGCGGCTAATGAAAAACTGTTTTTT; j_gene: TRBJ1-4; abundance: .; d_gene: TRBD1; v_gene: TRBV7-2
CDR3aa: CASSQTSSNYGYTF; CDR3nt: TGCGCCAGCAGCCAAACCAGTTCTAACTATGGCTACACCTTC; j_gene: TRBJ1-2; abundance: .; d_gene: .; v_gene: TRBV4-2
CDR3aa: CASSDLYLANQPQHF; CDR3nt: TGTGCCAGCAGTGATTTGTATTTGGCCAATCAGCCCCAGCATTTT; j_gene: TRBJ1-5; abundance: medium-sized; d_gene: .; v_gene: TRBV6-1
CDR3aa: CASRAGQRDTQYF; CDR3nt: TGTGCCAGCAGGGCAGGGCAACGGGATACGCAGTATTTT; j_gene: TRBJ2-3; abundance: few; d_gene: .; v_gene: TRBV28
CDR3aa: CASSLAQGFGETQYF; CDR3nt: TGTGCCAGCAGCTTAGCGCAAGGGTTTGGGGAGACCCAGTACTTC; j_gene: TRBJ2-5; abundance: .; d_gene: .; v_gene: TRBV7-9